These 27 T cell receptor beta chains came from one sample sequenced in a study of shared clonotypes between healthy human individuals. Profiled with immunoSEQ multiplex PCR; TCRdb holds only in-frame clones, not every one. Counted here are 2 million to 3 million clones, 80% to 95% occurring once; the ten biggest clones make up roughly 0.39%. Sequenced sample: naive CD4+ T cells from PBMCs. Subset indicated: CD45RA+ positively selected. These receptors all stem from a man between 18 and 29 years old in good health. Some clones in this sample may be carry-over from other donors' samples.

DNA of the CDR3: TGTGCCAGCAGCTTGGGGATGACTAGCGCTCAAGAGACCCAGTACTTC. Translating it yields CASSLGMTSAQETQYF. V and J are TRBV7-2 and TRBJ2-5, with 8 bases that match TRBD2. Germline trimming cut 3 bases from V and 2 bases from J; bases unmatched to any gene: 8. This CDR3 comprises 16 residues. Per the germline V gene, CDR1 is SGHTA and CDR2 is FQGNSA.

The chain combines TRBV4-3 with TRBJ2-7; 12 bases agree with TRBD2. V lost 4 bases, J lost 2 bases, and 3 bases stayed unmatched. In germline, CDR1 is LGHNA, CDR2 YSLEER. CDR3 length equals 15 residues. This chain's CDR3 is CASSPRLAGAYEQYF. The CDR3 DNA sequence: TGCGCCAGCAGCCCGCGACTAGCGGGGGCCTACGAGCAGTACTTC.

This chain uses TRBV6-6 with TRBJ1-2; D not resolved. Per the germline V gene, CDR1 is MNHNY and CDR2 is SVGAGI (reference sequence). The CDR3 covers 13 residues. V shed 5 bases and J shed 2 bases, with 9 bases lying between them. CDR3 in amino acids: CASSTAANYGYTF. CDR3 nucleotide sequence: TGTGCCAGCAGTACGGCAGCGAACTATGGCTACACCTTC.

A remark on this clone: Distinct nucleotide sequences in the sample also encode this CDR3. The rearrangement joins TRBV5-6 to TRBJ1-2; no firm D call. V was clipped by 2 bases and J by 2 bases, with 7 bases between them. The CDR3 spans 13 residues. Looked up from germline, CDR1 is SGHDT and CDR2 is YYEEEE. The CDR3 spells CASSFTGNYGYTF. DNA for the CDR3: TGTGCCAGCAGCTTTACCGGGAACTATGGCTACACCTTC.

The chain uses TRBV19 and TRBJ2-3; no clear D. The CDR3 runs to 14 residues. The V and J ends lost 0 bases and 6 bases respectively, with 10 bases between them. Germline CDR1 and CDR2: LNHDA and SQIVND (reference sequence). This CDR3 is CASSIDQVVDTQYF. In DNA, the CDR3 is TGTGCCAGTAGTATAGATCAAGTAGTCGATACGCAGTATTTT.

As regards this clone: This same CDR3 is encoded by further DNA sequences in the sample. J is TRBJ2-7 and V is TRBV5-1, with 8 nucleotides matching TRBD2. Germline-derived CDR1 and CDR2 are SGHRS and YFSETQ. This CDR3 region has 15 residues. The trim removed 0 bases at V and 2 bases at J, leaving 4 bases unmatched. The CDR3 DNA follows: TGCGCCAGCAGCTTGGAAGCGGGAGCCACCTACGAGCAGTACTTC. Its translation is CASSLEAGATYEQYF.

The chain uses TRBV6-1 and TRBJ2-7; D might be TRBD1 (5 bases). The CDR3 contains 15 residues. Germline CDR1 and CDR2: MNHNS and SASEGT. Trimming cost V 1 base and J 3 bases, with 13 bases left between them. The CDR3 sequence is CASSEGQQIFYEQYF. In DNA form, the CDR3 reads TGTGCCAGCAGTGAAGGACAGCAGATTTTCTACGAGCAGTACTTC.

The J gene is TRBJ2-1, the V gene TRBV11-1; 8 bases match TRBD2. Germline trimming cut 5 bases from V and 4 bases from J; bases unmatched to any gene: 10. The V gene's germline CDR1 is SGHAT and CDR2 FQDESV (reference sequence). The length of the CDR3 is 16 residues. This chain's CDR3 is CASSPRTSIFYNEQFF. CDR3 bases: TGTGCCAGCAGCCCGAGGACTAGCATCTTTTACAATGAGCAGTTCTTC.

The V gene is TRBV9, the J gene TRBJ1-4; D is perhaps TRBD1 (6 bases). The CDR3 covers 16 residues. CDR1 and CDR2 from the germline V gene are SGDLS and YYNGEE. Deletions cut 3 bases from V and 2 bases from J, with 14 bases between. The CDR3 bases are TGTGCCAGCAGCGAGACCATTCAGGGGACTAATGAAAAACTGTTTTTT. It encodes CASSETIQGTNEKLFF.

As regards this clone: The sample contains more than one DNA sequence encoding this CDR3. V gene TRBV7-9 combines with J gene TRBJ2-1; D is undetermined. This CDR3 is built from 15 residues. The germline V and J ends were trimmed by 1 base and 0 bases, with 7 bases remaining between them. CDR1 is SEHNR and CDR2 is FQNEAQ in the germline V gene (reference sequence). The CDR3 coding sequence is TGTGCCAGCAGCTTAGTCCCGAGCTCCTACAATGAGCAGTTCTTC. Encoded protein: CASSLVPSSYNEQFF.

For the CDR3, the DNA is TGCGCCAGCAGCTTGACTGGGACTAGCGGGAGTAATGAGCAGTTCTTC. This encodes CASSLTGTSGSNEQFF. The chain carries TRBV5-1 and TRBJ2-1; TRBD2 matches at 14 bases. The germline V gene encodes CDR1 SGHRS and CDR2 YFSETQ. After removal of 1 base from V and 7 bases from J, the junction contained 4 bases not matched to a gene. The CDR3 runs 16 residues.

V gene TRBV9 combines with J gene TRBJ1-1; no reliable D call. Germline CDR1 and CDR2: SGDLS and YYNGEE. V gave up 0 bases and J gave up 2 bases, with 8 bases separating them. The CDR3 sequence is 14 residues long. CDR3 coding DNA: TGTGCCAGCAGCGTAGTTCACGATAACACTGAAGCTTTCTTT. Translation: CASSVVHDNTEAFF.

For this clone: Other nucleotide sequences from this sample produce the same CDR3. V gene TRBV5-1 combines with J gene TRBJ2-2, with unresolved D. CDR1 is SGHRS, CDR2 YFSETQ, per germline. Trimming pared 0 bases from V and 0 bases from J, leaving 3 bases between. This CDR3 has 14 residues. The DNA for the CDR3 is TGCGCCAGCAGCTTGGAGTCGAACACCGGGGAGCTGTTTTTT. The encoded protein is CASSLESNTGELFF.

V gene TRBV9 combines with J gene TRBJ2-2; D gene unclear. Germline CDR1 is SGDLS and CDR2 is YYNGEE. V lost 4 bases and J lost 0, with 10 bases in between. The CDR3 runs 15 residues. This CDR3 reads CASSPTDPNTGELFF. CDR3 coding DNA: TGTGCCAGCAGCCCGACGGACCCGAACACCGGGGAGCTGTTTTTT.

This sequence joins TRBV10-1 and TRBJ2-7; maybe TRBD2 (5 bases). There are 14 residues in the CDR3. CDR1 WNHNN and CDR2 SYGVQD come from the germline V gene (reference sequence). The V and J ends lost 1 base and 3 bases respectively, with 10 bases between them. CDR3 sequence: CASSEYLAGYEQYF. The CDR3 region has the DNA TGCGCCAGCAGTGAGTATCTAGCAGGCTACGAGCAGTACTTC.

CDR3 nucleotides: TGCGCCAGCAGTTCCCGGGAGTCCGATTCACCCCTCCACTTT. It is translated as CASSSRESDSPLHF. The chain is built from TRBV5-1 and TRBJ1-6; D gene uncertain. Trimming stripped 5 bases from V and 8 bases from J, with 14 bases between. The CDR3 spans 14 residues. Germline V gene sequence: CDR1 SGHRS, CDR2 YFSETQ. Full variable domain (missing parts from reference TRBV5-1 and TRBJ1-6): KAGVTQTPRYLIKTRGQQVTLSCSPISGHRSVSWYQQTPGQGLQFLFEYFSETQRNKGNFPGRFSGRQFSNSRSEMNVSTLELGDSALYLCASSSRESDSPLHFGNGTRLTVT.

This chain joins TRBV28 and TRBJ1-5, with D tentatively TRBD1 (5 bases). V lost 7 bases and J 5 bases, leaving 21 bases between the germline ends. The V gene's germline CDR1 is MDHEN and CDR2 SYDVKM. This CDR3 is built from 16 residues. The DNA of the CDR3 is TGTGCCAGCACCACCGGAGGTGGGACGTATGATCAGCCCCAGCATTTT. Residues: CASTTGGGTYDQPQHF.

V is TRBV28 and J is TRBJ1-5; D unresolved. Per germline, CDR1 MDHEN and CDR2 SYDVKM. The CDR3 loop spans 15 amino acids. V was clipped by 7 bases and J by 0 bases, with 13 bases between them. This CDR3 is CASNQVFSSNQPQHF. In nucleotides, the CDR3 is TGTGCCAGCAACCAAGTATTTAGTAGCAATCAGCCCCAGCATTTT.

This sequence joins TRBV29-1 and TRBJ2-1, with D perhaps TRBD2 (6 bases). The CDR3 loop spans 13 amino acids. The V gene's germline CDR1 is SQVTM and CDR2 ANQGSEA. V was pared by 8 bases and J by 0 bases, with 11 bases between. The chain's CDR3 is CSSSGGSYNEQFF. In nucleotides, the CDR3 is TGCAGCTCATCCGGGGGCTCCTACAATGAGCAGTTCTTC.

As regards this clone: An end of the junction differs from the germline gene, which may be a read error. The chain combines TRBV11-2 with TRBJ2-5; TRBD1 agrees at 9 bases. This CDR3 spans 13 amino acids. The V gene's germline CDR1 is SGHAT and CDR2 FQNNGV. CDR3 sequence: CASSSDRDRVQDF. Written as DNA, the CDR3 is TGTGCCAGCAGCTCAGACCGGGACAGGGTGCAGGACTTC. The whole variable domain, remainder taken from reference TRBV11-2 and TRBJ2-5, is EAGVAQSPRYKIIEKRQSVAFWCNPISGHATLYWYQQILGQGPKLLIQFQNNGVVDDSQLPKDRFSAERLKGVDSTLKIQPAKLEDSAVYLCASSSDRDRVQDFGPGTRLLVL.

The chain combines TRBV7-8 with TRBJ2-2, with D perhaps assigned TRBD1 or TRBD2 (6 bases each). The V end lost 5 bases, the J end lost 4 bases, and 17 bases lay between the germline ends. The CDR3 sequence is 16 residues long. Per the germline V gene, CDR1 is SGHVS and CDR2 is FQNEAQ. The CDR3 nucleotides read TGTGCCAGCAGCCCCCTGGCAGGGGAGGCCACCGGGGAGCTGTTTTTT. This encodes CASSPLAGEATGELFF.

This rearrangement joins TRBV5-1 to TRBJ2-2; TRBD1 agrees at 8 bases. This CDR3 region has 14 residues. V shed 7 bases, J shed 6 bases, and the junction held 8 bases outside the gene matches. Germline values: CDR1 SGHRS, CDR2 YFSETQ. The CDR3 sequence: CASWETGVAGELFF. The DNA of the CDR3 is TGCGCCAGCTGGGAGACAGGGGTGGCCGGGGAGCTGTTTTTT.

This clone has a single count. The chain is built from TRBV27 and TRBJ2-1; tentative D call: TRBD2 (5 bases). The CDR3 spans 16 residues. CDR1 is MNHEY, CDR2 SMNVEV, per germline (reference sequence). The ends were cut back, 2 bases at V and 0 bases at J, with 11 bases in the middle. CDR3 region: CASSLRRVSSYNEQFF. The CDR3 nucleotides read TGTGCCAGCAGTTTAAGGCGGGTTAGCTCCTACAATGAGCAGTTCTTC.

V is TRBV7-2 and J is TRBJ1-1; D not certain. The CDR3 contains 13 residues. The germline V and J ends were trimmed by 5 bases and 3 bases, with 10 bases remaining between them. CDR1 and CDR2 from the germline V gene are SGHTA and FQGNSA. For the CDR3, the DNA is TGTGCCAGCAGCGCGGGTCAGGACACTGAAGCTTTCTTT. It is translated as CASSAGQDTEAFF.

The chain employs TRBV28 and TRBJ2-7, with TRBD1 matching 9 bases. Per the germline V gene, CDR1 is MDHEN and CDR2 is SYDVKM. Losses at the gene ends were 5 bases for V and 5 bases for J; bases not matched to a gene: 7. This CDR3 comprises 14 residues. In DNA form, the CDR3 reads TGTGCCAGCAGTCTTTGGGACAGGGTTAACGAGCAGTACTTC. Residues: CASSLWDRVNEQYF. Together with reference TRBV28 and TRBJ2-7, the CDR3 gives the full variable domain: DVKVTQSSRYLVKRTGEKVFLECVQDMDHENMFWYRQDPGLGLRLIYFSYDVKMKEKGDIPEGYSVSREKKERFSLILESASTNQTSMYLCASSLWDRVNEQYFGPGTRLTVT.

V is TRBV5-1 and J is TRBJ1-1; D uncertain. Germline assignment: CDR1 SGHRS and CDR2 YFSETQ. The ends were cut back, 2 bases at V and 0 bases at J, with 8 bases in the middle. The CDR3 spans 14 residues. The CDR3: CASSFTWVNTEAFF. DNA for the CDR3: TGCGCCAGCAGCTTCACATGGGTGAACACTGAAGCTTTCTTT.

The table lists this clone with a few counts. At the DNA level, this CDR3 is encoded by other sequences in the same sample as well. The CDR3 reads CASSLTSGDTEAFF. In DNA, the CDR3 is TGTGCCAGCAGCTTAACGTCTGGGGACACTGAAGCTTTCTTT. The chain joins TRBV7-3 to TRBJ1-1, with D unclear. The ends were cut back, 0 bases at V and 3 bases at J, with 8 bases in the middle. CDR1 is SGHTA and CDR2 is FQGTGA in the germline V gene. CDR3 size: 14 residues.